The rows below give T cell receptor beta chains drawn from one sample of a study of cytomegalovirus exposure and HLA in healthy donors. Here immunoSEQ multiplex PCR was the method, and the copy in TCRdb shows in-frame clones only, minus some. Here the sample spans around 190,000 clones, around 82% being singletons. The sample consisted of PBMCs. The receptors derive from a man aged 40-55 years in good health and CMV-seronegative. The CDR3 runs from the conserved cysteine through the conserved F or W. D genes are given only for firm matches. Clone size, where shown, is once, few, many, or a class for clones that have expanded.

D gene,J gene,clone size,V gene,CDR3 DNA,CDR3 protein
NA,TRBJ2-5,NA,TRBV13,TGTGCCAGCAGCACAAGCGGGCTGTACCAAGAGACCCAGTACTTC,CASSTSGLYQETQYF
NA,TRBJ2-1,NA,TRBV7-2,TGTGCCAGCACCCAGGTGGCGGGGGCGAACTACAATGAGCAGTTCTTC,CASTQVAGANYNEQFF
NA,TRBJ2-3,NA,TRBV7-7,TGTGCCAGCAGCTTAAGGGGCCTCTCAGATACGCAGTATTTT,CASSLRGLSDTQYF
NA,TRBJ2-7,once,TRBV30,TGTGCCTGGAGTGTCTCAGGGGGGTACGAGCAGTACTTC,CAWSVSGGYEQYF
TRBD1,TRBJ2-2,NA,TRBV6-1,TGTGCCAGCAGTACGGACAGGGGGCTCGGTGGGGAGCTGTTTTTT,CASSTDRGLGGELFF
NA,TRBJ1-6,NA,TRBV5-1,TGCGCCAGCAGCTTGGCGGGTGATGGTAATTCACCCCTCCACTTT,CASSLAGDGNSPLHF
NA,TRBJ2-2,once,TRBV19,TGTGCCAGTAGCCTCGGGGGTACATGGAACACCGGGGAGCTGTTTTTT,CASSLGGTWNTGELFF
NA,TRBJ1-4,NA,TRBV10-3,TGTGCCATCAGTGAGACAGCTAATGAAAAACTGTTTTTT,CAISETANEKLFF
NA,TRBJ2-2,NA,TRBV11-2,TGTGCCAGCAGTCAATACGGGCGCGGGACCGGGGAGCTGTTTTTT,CASSQYGRGTGELFF
TRBD1,TRBJ2-5,NA,TRBV5-4,TGTGCCAGCAGGGGGAAGAAGGGACAGGGGGGAGAGACCCAGTACTTC,CASRGKKGQGGETQYF
TRBD1,TRBJ1-4,once,TRBV7-2,TGTGCCAGCAGCTTAGTTGATGCTAGGACAGGGCGGGAACTGTTTTTT,CASSLVDARTGRELFF
NA,TRBJ2-3,NA,TRBV5-4,TGTGCCAGCAAACGGGACACCCAGGTTAGCACAGATACGCAGTATTTT,CASKRDTQVSTDTQYF
TRBD2,TRBJ2-7,NA,TRBV11-2,TGTGCCAGCAGCTTAGATCGCACTAGCGGGAGGTTGGACTACGAGCAGTACTTC,CASSLDRTSGRLDYEQYF
NA,TRBJ1-2,NA,TRBV7-3,TGTGCCAGCAGCTTACCAGGGGAGACCTATGGCTACACCTTC,CASSLPGETYGYTF
NA,TRBJ1-2,NA,TRBV2,TGTGCCAGCAGTGAATCGGGGGGTGGCTACACCTTC,CASSESGGGYTF
NA,TRBJ2-3,NA,TRBV4-1,TGCGCCAGCAGCCTTTCTAGCACCCCCGATACGCAGTATTTT,CASSLSSTPDTQYF
TRBD1,TRBJ1-3,NA,TRBV14,TGTGCCAGCAGCCATTTGTACAGGGGAGCTGGAAACACCATATATTTT,CASSHLYRGAGNTIYF
NA,TRBJ1-2,NA,TRBV4-3,TGCGCCAGCAGCTCATCCGGTGCCAGGGGCTATGGCTACACCTTC,CASSSSGARGYGYTF
TRBD2,TRBJ2-1,NA,TRBV4-2,TGTGCCAGCAGCCGGCTAGCGGGGGGCTCCTACAATGAGCAGTTCTTC,CASSRLAGGSYNEQFF
TRBD1,TRBJ2-7,NA,TRBV19,TGTGCCAGTAGTTCCAGGGACAGAAGCTACGAGCAGTACTTC,CASSSRDRSYEQYF
TRBD2,TRBJ2-5,NA,TRBV9,TGTGCCAGCAGCGTCGGGACTAGCGGGGGGGCCAGGGAGACCCAGTACTTC,CASSVGTSGGARETQYF
NA,TRBJ2-2,NA,TRBV13,TGTGCCAGCAGCTTAGGCGGACTACTAACCGGGGAGCTGTTTTTT,CASSLGGLLTGELFF
TRBD2,TRBJ2-2,NA,TRBV5-4,TGTGCCAGCAGCCCTCTAGCGGGAGGACTTAACACCGGGGAGCTGTTTTTT,CASSPLAGGLNTGELFF
NA,TRBJ1-2,few,TRBV30,TGTGCCTGGAGTGTGGGGGGGGAGTATGGCTACACCTTC,CAWSVGGEYGYTF
TRBD1,TRBJ2-2,NA,TRBV18,TGTGCCAGCTCACCACCGGGACAGGGCTCGAACGCCGGGGAGCTGTTTTTT,CASSPPGQGSNAGELFF
TRBD2,TRBJ2-3,NA,TRBV2,TGTGCCAGCAGGGCGGGGGGGCCTAAAGATACGCAGTATTTT,CASRAGGPKDTQYF
TRBD1,TRBJ2-7,few,TRBV7-9,TGTGCCAGCAGCCTCGTGGACAGGGGATTTGGTTACGAGCAGTACTTC,CASSLVDRGFGYEQYF
TRBD2,TRBJ2-1,NA,TRBV30,TGTGCCTGGAGTCAGTTAGCGGGAGCCAATGAGCAGTTCTTC,CAWSQLAGANEQFF
TRBD1,TRBJ1-5,NA,TRBV5-6,TGTGCCAGCAGCTTGCGGACAGGGGGCAGTCAGCCCCAGCATTTT,CASSLRTGGSQPQHF
NA,TRBJ2-2,NA,TRBV6-6,TGTGCCAGCACCCCGGGGGCGGGAGCGAACACCGGGGAGCTGTTTTTT,CASTPGAGANTGELFF
TRBD1,TRBJ1-2,NA,TRBV9,TGTGCCAGCAGCTCCTCCATACAGGGGGTAAAATATGGCTACACCTTC,CASSSSIQGVKYGYTF
TRBD2,TRBJ2-2,NA,TRBV5-4,TGTGCCAGCAGCTCCTCGGGAGGACGAGGCGGGGAGCTGTTTTTT,CASSSSGGRGGELFF